These 8 T cell receptor beta chains share one sample of origin, sequenced in a study of T cells in Graves' hyperthyroidism and ophthalmopathy. The CDR3 regions of TCR beta were amplified from RNA transcripts. Researchers ran a first-round RT-PCR on the TCR CDR3 using the HTBI primer set. TCRdb reanalysed the multiplex PCR reads using MiXCR and keeps one entry per CDR3 protein. The table has 550,000 to 650,000 distinct CDR3 sequences, 11% to 15% seen once. Sequencing was performed on blood. The receptors derive from a woman younger than 45 with Graves' hyperthyroidism that later progressed to Graves' ophthalmopathy.

There are many counts of this clonotype. The J gene is TRBJ2-1, the V gene TRBV27, with 10 nucleotides matching TRBD2. Germline assignment: CDR1 MNHEY and CDR2 SMNVEV (reference sequence). This CDR3 region has 15 residues. V gave up 5 bases and J gave up 10 bases; unmatched junction bases: 11. The CDR3 spells CASSLKASGGGEQFF. The CDR3 nucleotides read TGTGCCAGCAGTCTCAAGGCTAGCGGGGGAGGAGAGCAGTTCTTC.

The chain has TRBV7-3 and TRBJ2-7, with a tentative D call TRBD1 (6 bases). The CDR3 is 12 amino acids. V was trimmed by 5 bases and J by 4 bases, leaving 9 bases between them. Germline CDR1 reads SGHTA; CDR2 reads FQGTGA. CDR3 coding DNA: TGTGCCAGCAGCGACGGACAGTACGAGCAGTACTTC. This gives the protein CASSDGQYEQYF.

The table lists this clonotype with a few counts. The CDR3 loop reads CSARVLRPQETQYF. In DNA form, the CDR3 reads TGCAGTGCTAGAGTTTTGCGGCCCCAAGAGACCCAGTACTTC. The chain joins TRBV20-1 to TRBJ2-5; no clear D gene. V was shortened by 1 base and J by 1 base, with 10 bases between the two germline ends. Germline V lookup: CDR1 DFQATT, CDR2 SNEGSKA (reference sequence). This CDR3 region has 14 residues.

This clonotype was counted a few times. The chain employs TRBV29-1 and TRBJ2-5; no definite D call. The V end was cut by 7 bases, the J end by 3 bases, with 3 bases between. Per germline, CDR1 SQVTM and CDR2 ANQGSEA. The CDR3 has 9 amino acids. CDR3 loop: CSGEETQYF. The CDR3 DNA reads TGCAGCGGCGAAGAGACCCAGTACTTC.

This clonotype has more than one count but fewer than ten. The V and J genes are TRBV19 and TRBJ1-2, with D perhaps TRBD1 (5 bases). This CDR3 contains 14 residues. The V end was cut by 4 bases, the J end by 1 base, with 10 bases between. Germline-derived CDR1 and CDR2 are LNHDA and SQIVND (reference sequence). This CDR3 reads CASSTGRLNYGYTF. In DNA form, the CDR3 reads TGTGCCAGTAGTACGGGACGCCTTAACTATGGCTACACCTTC.

In this sample, this clonotype turned up many times. The chain employs TRBV6-2 or TRBV6-3 and TRBJ2-1; D is perhaps TRBD2 (5 bases). With 7 bases removed from V and 2 bases from J, the gap between germline ends came to 9 bases. CDR3 length equals 13 residues. Germline CDR1 is MNHEY and CDR2 is SVGEGT. CDR3 DNA sequence: TGTGCCAGCACCAGGAGGACCTACAATGAGCAGTTCTTC. This gives the protein CASTRRTYNEQFF.

This chain connects TRBV19 to TRBJ1-4; a possible D gene is TRBD1 (6 bases). V was trimmed by 5 bases and J by 5 bases, leaving 15 bases between them. Germline CDR1 LNHDA, CDR2 SQIVND (reference sequence). CDR3 length equals 15 residues. The CDR3 DNA follows: TGTGCCAGTAGTCATAATGGACAGCCGAATGAAAAACTGTTTTTT. Translating it yields CASSHNGQPNEKLFF.

The rearrangement joins TRBV18 to TRBJ2-7; a possible D gene is TRBD2 (6 bases). The CDR3 totals 14 residues. V shed 6 bases and J shed 1 base, with 13 bases lying between them. Germline lookup yields CDR1 KGHSH and CDR2 LQKENI. The CDR3 region is CASSPGETSYEQYF. The CDR3 region has the DNA TGTGCCAGCTCGCCGGGAGAGACGTCCTACGAGCAGTACTTC.